One and the same sample provided the 4 T cell receptor beta chains below, sequenced in a study of T cell changes during pregnancy in multiple sclerosis. Sequenced by immunoSEQ multiplex PCR; TCRdb stores in-frame clones only, minus some. The profile shows under 80,000 clones, roughly 87% of them singletons. The source was peripheral blood, collected in the first trimester of pregnancy. The receptors were sampled from a female donor with multiple sclerosis, enrolled in a pregnancy study.

The chain has TRBV28 and TRBJ2-7; D might be TRBD2 (6 bases). The germline V gene has CDR1 MDHEN and CDR2 SYDVKM. V dropped 5 bases and J dropped 0 bases, with 11 bases sitting between them. CDR3 length: 14 residues. CDR3 in amino acids: CASSPRGTSYEQYF. The CDR3 nucleotides are TGTGCCAGCAGTCCGCGGGGAACCTCCTACGAGCAGTACTTC.

A note on this clone: In the same sample, other DNA sequences code for this CDR3. The V and J genes are TRBV30 and TRBJ2-7; 7 positions match TRBD2. CDR3 length: 14 amino acids. Germline loops: CDR1 GTSNPN, CDR2 SVGIG (reference sequence). The V gene end was trimmed by 0 bases and the J gene end by 0 bases; junction bases not matched to a gene: 2. CDR3 sequence (DNA): TGTGCCTGGAGTGTAGGCGGGAGCTCCTACGAGCAGTACTTC. Encoded protein: CAWSVGGSSYEQYF.

This chain connects TRBV19 to TRBJ1-2; possible D gene TRBD1, 5 bases. The V end was cut by 5 bases, the J end by 0 bases, with 7 bases between. Germline loops: CDR1 LNHDA, CDR2 SQIVND (reference sequence). The CDR3 length is 13 residues. The CDR3 nucleotides read TGTGCCAGTAGTGCGACAGCTAACTATGGCTACACCTTC. Translation: CASSATANYGYTF.

This chain joins TRBV4-3 and TRBJ2-5; TRBD1 is a possible D gene (5 bases). The V end was cut by 0 bases, the J end by 2 bases, with 10 bases between. Germline CDR1 is LGHNA and CDR2 is YSLEER. The CDR3 extends over 15 amino acids. CDR3 residues: CASSQDGSGQETQYF. The CDR3 nucleotides read TGCGCCAGCAGCCAAGATGGTTCAGGGCAAGAGACCCAGTACTTC.